This T cell receptor beta chain is drawn from a study of control samples from healthy donors and cancer patients (dated by TCRdb to about 2020). On this clone itself: No cognate antigen has been identified for it. No base qualities exist here, and no much larger clone lies one base off it.

The CDR3, from cysteine to phenylalanine, totals 13 residues. The read is trimmed to its CDR3 DNA, 39 bases read in frame from base 1. Based on the germline V gene (reference sequence), the CDR1 and CDR2 sequences are GTSNPN and SVGIG. Trimming removed 2 bases from V and 14 bases from J; the gene matches leave 9 bases unexplained. The method behind the library was the immunoSEQ multiplex PCR assay. Drawn from immuneACCESS, this table holds only the in-frame rearrangements with V and J called that TCRdb kept. Clones are partly lost; checked studies trace under half to an unresolved V gene and leave the rest unexplained. Across this sample there are fewer than 65,000 clones, with about 80% seen only once. The ten largest clones represent roughly 9.1% of the sample.

The TCR sequence derives from a man in his 70s in good health. The sample was blood. This sequence uses TRBV30 and TRBJ2-1, with 10 junctional bases fitting TRBD2. The CDR3 protein sequence reads: CAWSPLTSGTEFF. The DNA is TGTGCCTGGAGTCCCCTTACTAGCGGGACGGAGTTCTTC.